This TCR beta chain was sequenced for a study of shared clonotypes between healthy human individuals. Overall study context: Participating donors consisted of a couple of women and three men aged 18 to 49.

Germline-derived CDR1 and CDR2 are SGHAT and FQNNGV. The CDR3 loop spans 18 amino acids. V gave up 0 bases and J gave up 0 bases, with 15 bases separating them. CD8 cells classed as naive were CD45RO-negative and positively selected for CCR7, excluding terminally differentiated effector memory CD45RA+ cells. The repertoire was sequenced with immunoSEQ multiplex PCR; TCRdb's copy has only in-frame clones and lacks some. The profile covers approximately 2,200,000 clones, with under 95% appearing a single time and about 1.5% taken by the ten largest. J is TRBJ1-5 and V is TRBV11-2; D uncertain. Sequencing input: naive CD8+ T cells from PBMCs. This clonotype was obtained from a man younger than 30 in good health. Some clones in this sample may be carry-over from other donors' samples. The CDR3 DNA reads TGTGCCAGCAGCTTAGAAGGGCCGGGCTATTATAGCAATCAGCCCCAGCATTTT. It specifies CASSLEGPGYYSNQPQHF.